Each of the 23 T cell receptor beta chains below was sequenced from the same sample in a study of CD8+CD57+ T cells in acquired aplastic anemia. CDR3 and TCR beta VDJ profiling relied on a genomic DNA template. A single record per CDR3 protein comes from TCRdb applying MiXCR to the reads. The table shows roughly 220,000 distinct CDR3 sequences, with less than 75% occurring only once. Patients selected for sequencing had displayed CD8+CD57+ cell expansion by flow cytometry. The sample consisted of sorted CD4+, CD8+, or CD8+CD57+ T cells (not recorded which) from PBMCs. The receptors here all came from a human donor with aplastic anemia.

The V and J genes are TRBV14 and TRBJ1-1; the D is unclear. Trimming shortened V by 4 bases and J by 4 bases, and 13 bases separated the two germline ends. The germline gives CDR1 SGHDN, CDR2 FVKESK. The CDR3 runs 14 residues. CDR3 DNA sequence: TGTGCCAGCAGCCTCCGACCGATATCCACTGAAGCTTTCTTT. Amino acid sequence: CASSLRPISTEAFF.

The J gene is TRBJ1-4, the V gene TRBV7-9; 9 bases align to TRBD1. This CDR3 is built from 14 residues. The germline CDR1 and CDR2 sequences are SEHNR and FQNEAQ (reference sequence). Germline trimming cut 3 bases from V and 5 bases from J; bases unmatched to any gene: 1. The CDR3 here is CASSLGTGNEKLFF. The CDR3 nucleotides are TGTGCCAGCAGCTTGGGGACAGGGAATGAAAAACTGTTTTTT.

The V call is TRBV2, the J call TRBJ2-3; no reliable D call. This CDR3 comprises 12 residues. CDR1 and CDR2 (germline): SNHLY, FYNNEI. Trimming cost V 1 base and J 6 bases, with 5 bases left between them. Written as DNA, the CDR3 is TGTGCCAGCAGTGAAGTCGCGGATACGCAGTATTTT. Amino acid sequence: CASSEVADTQYF.

This chain joins TRBV7-8 and TRBJ1-2; 9 positions match TRBD1. There are 16 residues in the CDR3. V was clipped by 2 bases and J by 8 bases; unmatched bases: 12. Germline CDR1 reads SGHVS; CDR2 reads FQNEAQ. The CDR3 sequence is CASSLSGDREVRGYTF. Here the CDR3 DNA reads TGTGCCAGCAGCTTATCGGGGGACAGGGAGGTTCGAGGCTACACCTTC.

The V gene is TRBV2, the J gene TRBJ1-6, with D hard to call. Looked up from germline, CDR1 is SNHLY and CDR2 is FYNNEI. V was trimmed by 5 bases and J by 3 bases, leaving 14 bases between them. This CDR3 is built from 16 residues. The CDR3 DNA reads TGTGCCAGCAGTTTATCGCAGGCCCTCTATAATTCACCCCTCCACTTT. As protein: CASSLSQALYNSPLHF.

The J gene is TRBJ1-1, the V gene TRBV20-1; 10 nucleotides agree with TRBD1. With 0 bases clipped from V and 3 bases from J, the junction kept 7 bases outside the gene matches. The CDR3 covers 16 residues. Germline values: CDR1 DFQATT, CDR2 SNEGSKA (reference sequence). This chain's CDR3 is CSARDLWDRGDTEAFF. In nucleotides, the CDR3 is TGCAGTGCTAGAGATCTCTGGGACAGGGGCGACACTGAAGCTTTCTTT.

The chain has TRBV2 and TRBJ2-5; 9 nucleotides align to TRBD1. Germline-derived CDR1 and CDR2 are SNHLY and FYNNEI. The CDR3 totals 15 residues. V shed 5 bases, J shed 2 bases, and the junction held 6 bases outside the gene matches. CDR3 residues: CASSPGTGSQETQYF. Written as DNA, the CDR3 is TGTGCCAGCAGTCCCGGGACAGGGTCTCAAGAGACCCAGTACTTC. Supplemented by reference TRBV2 and TRBJ2-5, the full variable domain reads EPEVTQTPSHQVTQMGQEVILRCVPISNHLYFYWYRQILGQKVEFLVSFYNNEISEKSEIFDDQFSVERPDGSNFTLKIRSTKLEDSAMYFCASSPGTGSQETQYFGPGTRLLVL.

The chain is built from TRBV6-6 and TRBJ2-3, with 9 bases lining up with TRBD2. V lost 0 bases and J lost 5; bases outside the gene matches: 3. Germline CDR1 MNHNY, CDR2 SVGAGI (reference sequence). The CDR3 is made up of 15 amino acids. CDR3 coding DNA: TGTGCCAGCAGTTACTCGAAACTAGCGGGAGATACGCAGTATTTT. Translating gives CASSYSKLAGDTQYF.

This chain connects TRBV12-3 or TRBV12-4 to TRBJ1-1; TRBD1 might be the D (6 bases). This CDR3 region has 16 residues. Trimming removed 7 bases from V and 0 bases from J, with 18 bases in between. CDR3 sequence (DNA): TGTGCCAGCAATCTTGGTGGAACAGGGATGAACACTGAAGCTTTCTTT. Its translation: CASNLGGTGMNTEAFF.

The chain is built from TRBV7-9 and TRBJ1-5, with D maybe TRBD1 (6 bases). Germline V lookup: CDR1 SEHNR, CDR2 FQNEAQ (reference sequence). The CDR3 consists of 17 residues. With 6 bases removed from V and 6 bases from J, the gap between germline ends came to 24 bases. This chain's CDR3 is CASSSQVGGIRIQPQHF. CDR3 bases: TGTGCCAGCAGTTCCCAAGTAGGGGGAATCCGTATTCAGCCCCAGCATTTT.

This chain uses TRBV7-2 with TRBJ1-3; no firm D call. The V gene's germline CDR1 is SGHTA and CDR2 FQGNSA. The germline V and J ends were trimmed by 6 bases and 0 bases, with 9 bases remaining between them. The CDR3 consists of 14 residues. This CDR3 reads CASSSVTSGNTIYF. The CDR3 coding sequence is TGTGCCAGCAGTTCGGTAACCTCTGGAAACACCATATATTTT.

This chain uses TRBV20-1 with TRBJ1-1; D remains ambiguous. Germline lookup yields CDR1 DFQATT and CDR2 SNEGSKA (reference sequence). The CDR3 spans 13 residues. Trimming pared 2 bases from V and 0 bases from J, leaving 7 bases between. The CDR3 spells CSARLIVNTEAFF. CDR3 nucleotides: TGCAGTGCTAGACTTATTGTGAACACTGAAGCTTTCTTT.

V and J are TRBV24-1 and TRBJ1-2; the match to TRBD1 covers 7 bases. Germline V gene sequence: CDR1 KGHDR, CDR2 SFDVKD. CDR3 length: 15 amino acids. The junction had 6 bases not matched to a gene; V was cut back by 4 bases and J by 2 bases. CDR3 region: CATSEQGGENYGYTF. The CDR3 bases are TGTGCCACCAGTGAGCAAGGGGGCGAGAACTATGGCTACACCTTC.

The chain is built from TRBV7-2 and TRBJ1-4; D possibly corresponds to TRBD1 (6 bases). CDR1 and CDR2 from the germline V gene are SGHTA and FQGNSA. There are 15 residues in the CDR3. Trimming took 5 bases from V and 4 from J, leaving 14 bases between them. The CDR3 region is CASSLSRGYNEKLFF. CDR3 DNA: TGTGCCAGCAGCCTGAGCAGGGGATATAATGAAAAACTGTTTTTT.

Only a few counts were recorded for this clonotype. J is TRBJ1-1 and V is TRBV7-3, with D tentatively TRBD1 (5 bases). The V and J ends lost 6 bases and 1 base respectively, with 9 bases between them. Germline V gene lookup returns CDR1 SGHTA and CDR2 FQGTGA. The CDR3 sequence is 13 residues long. The CDR3 is CASSGDWNTEAFF. Written as DNA, the CDR3 is TGTGCCAGCAGTGGGGACTGGAACACTGAAGCTTTCTTT.

The chain couples TRBV7-8 to TRBJ1-6; D is perhaps TRBD1 (5 bases). Germline lookup yields CDR1 SGHVS and CDR2 FQNEAQ. V dropped 4 bases and J dropped 2 bases, with 6 bases sitting between them. The CDR3 sequence is 14 residues long. The DNA for the CDR3 is TGTGCCAGCAGCTCGGGGGCCTATAATTCACCCCTCCACTTT. It translates to CASSSGAYNSPLHF.

The genes are TRBV19 and TRBJ1-2; the match to TRBD1 covers 7 bases. The CDR3 runs 13 residues. V gave up 7 bases and J gave up 7 bases; unmatched junction bases: 9. Looked up from germline, CDR1 is LNHDA and CDR2 is SQIVND (reference sequence). Here the CDR3 DNA reads TGTGCCAGTAATAAAAAGGGGGCACCTGGCTACACCTTC. Translation: CASNKKGAPGYTF.

The rearrangement joins TRBV25-1 to TRBJ2-6; no reliable D call. Germline CDR1 MGHDK, CDR2 SYGVNS. Trimming removed 7 bases at V and 6 bases at J, with 16 bases between. This CDR3 region has 15 residues. DNA for the CDR3: TGTGCCAGCACTCACTCCCGGCTGGCGGCCAACGTCCTGACTTTC. It is translated as CASTHSRLAANVLTF.

The rearrangement uses TRBV2 and TRBJ1-1; maybe TRBD1 (5 bases). Trimming removed 8 bases from V and 1 base from J, with 11 bases in between. CDR1 SNHLY and CDR2 FYNNEI come from the germline V gene. This CDR3 has 13 residues. CDR3 loop: CASGGERNTEAFF. CDR3 nucleotides: TGTGCCAGCGGGGGAGAACGGAACACTGAAGCTTTCTTT. The complete variable domain, with remaining parts taken from reference TRBV2 and TRBJ1-1, reads EPEVTQTPSHQVTQMGQEVILRCVPISNHLYFYWYRQILGQKVEFLVSFYNNEISEKSEIFDDQFSVERPDGSNFTLKIRSTKLEDSAMYFCASGGERNTEAFFGQGTRLTVV.

The CDR3 protein is CASSRAGDGYTF. As DNA, the CDR3 is TGTGCCAGCAGCCGAGCAGGGGATGGCTACACCTTC. V gene TRBV5-5 combines with J gene TRBJ1-2; tentatively, D is TRBD1 (6 bases). V was pared by 4 bases and J by 6 bases, with 10 bases between. Germline CDR1 is SGHKS and CDR2 is YYEKEE (reference sequence). This CDR3 comprises 12 residues.

Many counts were recorded for this clonotype. CDR3 bases: TGTGCTAGTGGTTTGGGTGGGACAGGTACCCTCGAGCAGTACTTC. Amino acid sequence: CASGLGGTGTLEQYF. The V call is TRBV12-5, the J call TRBJ2-7; 8 bases align to TRBD1. After removal of 1 base from V and 6 bases from J, the junction contained 8 bases not matched to a gene. The germline gives CDR1 LGHNT, CDR2 FRNRAP. This CDR3 has 15 residues.

The chain has TRBV7-6 and TRBJ2-1, with 10 bases lining up with TRBD2. Per germline, CDR1 SGHVS and CDR2 FNYEAQ. The CDR3 has 16 residues. V gave up 3 bases and J gave up 4 bases; unmatched junction bases: 6. The CDR3: CASSFSGRQSYNEQFF. CDR3 DNA: TGTGCCAGCAGCTTTAGCGGGAGGCAGTCTTACAATGAGCAGTTCTTC.

V usage is TRBV6-6 and J usage is TRBJ1-1, with D hard to call. V lost 0 bases and J 0 bases, leaving 11 bases between the germline ends. In germline, CDR1 is MNHNY, CDR2 SVGAGI (reference sequence). The CDR3 totals 16 residues. CDR3 sequence: CASSYSIRNMNTEAFF. The DNA for the CDR3 is TGTGCCAGCAGTTACTCGATCAGAAATATGAACACTGAAGCTTTCTTT.